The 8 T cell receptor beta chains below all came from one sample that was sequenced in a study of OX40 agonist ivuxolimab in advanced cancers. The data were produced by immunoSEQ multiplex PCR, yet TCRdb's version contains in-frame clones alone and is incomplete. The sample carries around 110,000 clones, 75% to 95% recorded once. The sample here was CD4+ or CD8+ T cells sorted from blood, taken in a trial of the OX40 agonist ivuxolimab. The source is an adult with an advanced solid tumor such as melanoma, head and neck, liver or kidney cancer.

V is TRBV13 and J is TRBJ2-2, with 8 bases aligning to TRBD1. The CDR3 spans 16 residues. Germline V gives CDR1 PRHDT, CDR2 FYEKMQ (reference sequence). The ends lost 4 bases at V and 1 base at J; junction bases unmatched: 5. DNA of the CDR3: TGTGCCAGCAGCTATCCGGGACAGGAGAACACCGGGGAGCTGTTTTTT. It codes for CASSYPGQENTGELFF.

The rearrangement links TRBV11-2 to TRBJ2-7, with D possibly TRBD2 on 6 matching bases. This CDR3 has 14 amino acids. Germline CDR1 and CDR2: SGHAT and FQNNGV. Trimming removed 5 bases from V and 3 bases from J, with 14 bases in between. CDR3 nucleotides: TGTGCCAGCAGCACCCTCGGGACTCTCTACGAGCAGTACTTC. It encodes CASSTLGTLYEQYF.

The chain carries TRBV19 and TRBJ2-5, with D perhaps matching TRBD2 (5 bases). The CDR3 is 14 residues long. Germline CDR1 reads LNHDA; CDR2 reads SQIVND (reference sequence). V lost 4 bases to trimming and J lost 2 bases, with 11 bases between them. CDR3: CASSRERKQETQYF. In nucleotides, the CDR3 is TGTGCCAGTAGTAGAGAGCGGAAGCAAGAGACCCAGTACTTC.

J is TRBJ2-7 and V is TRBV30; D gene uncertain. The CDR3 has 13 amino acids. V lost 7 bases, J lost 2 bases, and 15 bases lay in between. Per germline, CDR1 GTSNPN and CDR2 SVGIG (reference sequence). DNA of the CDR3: TGTGCCTTTCTCCGACCCGTTACCTACGAGCAGTACTTC. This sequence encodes CAFLRPVTYEQYF.

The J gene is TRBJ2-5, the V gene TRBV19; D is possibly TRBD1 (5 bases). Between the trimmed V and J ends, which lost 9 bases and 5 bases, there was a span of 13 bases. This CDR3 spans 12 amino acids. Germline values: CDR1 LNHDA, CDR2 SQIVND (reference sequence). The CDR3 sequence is CASKGAGETQYF. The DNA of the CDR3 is TGTGCCAGCAAAGGGGCCGGTGAGACCCAGTACTTC.

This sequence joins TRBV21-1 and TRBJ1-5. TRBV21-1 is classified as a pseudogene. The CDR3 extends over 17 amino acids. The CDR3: CASSSRELDGPMGAQHF. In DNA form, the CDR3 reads TGTGCCAGCAGCAGTCGGGAGCTGGACGGACCCATGGGGGCCCAGCATTTT.

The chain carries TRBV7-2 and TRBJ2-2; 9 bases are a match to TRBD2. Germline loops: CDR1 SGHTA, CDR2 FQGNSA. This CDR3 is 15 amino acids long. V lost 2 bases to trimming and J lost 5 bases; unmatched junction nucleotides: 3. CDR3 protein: CASSLLAGTTGELFF. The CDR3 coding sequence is TGTGCCAGCAGCTTACTAGCGGGGACAACCGGGGAGCTGTTTTTT. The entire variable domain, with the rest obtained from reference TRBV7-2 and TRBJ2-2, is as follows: GAGVSQSPSNKVTEKGKDVELRCDPISGHTALYWYRQSLGQGLEFLIYFQGNSAPDKSGLPSDRFSAERTGGSVSTLTIQRTQQEDSAVYLCASSLLAGTTGELFFGEGSRLTVL.

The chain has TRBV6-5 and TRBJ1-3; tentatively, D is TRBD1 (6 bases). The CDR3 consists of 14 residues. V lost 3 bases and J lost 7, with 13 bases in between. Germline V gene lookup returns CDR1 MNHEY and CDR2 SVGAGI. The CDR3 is CASSYSTQGNTIYF. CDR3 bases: TGTGCCAGCAGTTATTCAACCCAGGGGAACACCATATATTTT.